This T cell receptor beta chain derives from a study of cytomegalovirus exposure and HLA in healthy donors. Primers: 60 Vbeta forward and 13 Jbeta reverse. Generated by immunoSEQ multiplex PCR, the TCRdb table keeps only in-frame clones and is missing some. The repertoire holds approximately 120,000 clones, with over 70% as singletons. This clone came up once. No antigen is known for it. V lost 7 bases to trimming and J lost 3 bases, with 13 bases between them. There are 14 residues in the CDR3. The germline gives CDR1 MDHEN, CDR2 SYDVKM. Notes on the study in general: Analysis was carried out at a later point, and it linked a missense DCLRE1C variant to TCR beta V- and J-gene trimming. Researchers had no immune exposure information except CMV serostatus available. 87-base-pair reads could not separate some V segments, including TRBV6-2 and TRBV6-3.

This receptor was identified in a man aged 30 to 39 in good health and CMV-seronegative. Input material: PBMCs. The chain recombines TRBV28 with TRBJ1-5; D remains unclear. The CDR3, as DNA: TGTGCCAGCATTGGAGGCGGTGCCAATCAGCCCCAGCATTTT. It encodes CASIGGGANQPQHF.